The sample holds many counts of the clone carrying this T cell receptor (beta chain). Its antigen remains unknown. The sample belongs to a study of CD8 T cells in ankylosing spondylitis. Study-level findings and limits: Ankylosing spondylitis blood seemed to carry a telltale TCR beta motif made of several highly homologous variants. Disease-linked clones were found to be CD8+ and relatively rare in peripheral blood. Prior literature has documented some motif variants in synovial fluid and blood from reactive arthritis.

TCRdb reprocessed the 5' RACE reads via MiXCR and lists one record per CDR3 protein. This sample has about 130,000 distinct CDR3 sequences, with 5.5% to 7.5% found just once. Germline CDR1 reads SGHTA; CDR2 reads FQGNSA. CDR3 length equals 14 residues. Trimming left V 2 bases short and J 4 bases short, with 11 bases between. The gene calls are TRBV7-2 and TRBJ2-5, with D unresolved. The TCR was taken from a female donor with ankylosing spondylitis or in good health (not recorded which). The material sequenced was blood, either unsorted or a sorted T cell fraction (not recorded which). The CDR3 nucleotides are TGTGCCAGCAGCTTAATCTTGTCGGGAGAGACCCAGTACTTC. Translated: CASSLILSGETQYF.